The 3 T cell receptor beta chains below were found in one sample sequenced in a study of blood T cell repertoires in COVID-19. TCRdb's copy holds only in-frame clones and misses some; the assay was immunoSEQ multiplex PCR. This table has 200,000 to 250,000 clones, roughly 85% appearing once. Sequenced input: peripheral blood. These receptors were collected from a young woman with acute or convalescent COVID-19.

This clone was seen only a few times. This chain's CDR3 is CATSRESGQGGEKLFF. CDR3 DNA: TGTGCCACCAGCAGAGAATCGGGACAGGGAGGGGAAAAACTGTTTTTT. The genes are TRBV15 and TRBJ1-4; 9 nucleotides align to TRBD1. The germline V gene has CDR1 LNHNV and CDR2 YYDKDF (reference sequence). J was trimmed by 8 bases and V by 0 bases; bases with no gene match: 7. The CDR3 extends over 16 amino acids.

The chain is built from TRBV29-1 and TRBJ2-1; 7 bases match TRBD1. CDR1 is SQVTM, CDR2 ANQGSEA, per germline. The V gene end was trimmed by 6 bases and the J gene end by 0 bases; junction bases not matched to a gene: 14. This CDR3 has 17 amino acids. CDR3 residues: CSVQRDSGIGSYNEQFF. The CDR3 nucleotides are TGCAGCGTCCAACGGGACAGTGGGATCGGCTCCTACAATGAGCAGTTCTTC.

The V call is TRBV6-5, the J call TRBJ2-7, with 7 bases lining up with TRBD2. V trimming: 0 bases; J trimming: 4 bases; junction bases outside the gene matches: 9. Germline V gives CDR1 MNHEY, CDR2 SVGAGI. This CDR3 is 16 amino acids long. The CDR3 here is CASSYSGGEGVYEQYF. The CDR3 DNA sequence: TGTGCCAGCAGTTACTCGGGAGGGGAAGGGGTGTACGAGCAGTACTTC.